This TCR beta chain was documented in a study of CD8 T cells in Susac syndrome. The authors reverse transcribed roughly 0.5 to 1 ug RNA with random hexamers. Across 54 Vbeta and 13 Jbeta, immunoSEQ multiplex PCR amplified TCR beta CDR3. One entry per CDR3 protein results from TCRdb running MiXCR on the immunoSEQ multiplex PCR reads. The sample has about 130,000 distinct CDR3 sequences, about 95% seen once; the top ten hold more than 0.075%. The CDR3 has 15 residues. Per the germline V gene, CDR1 is DFQATT and CDR2 is SNEGSKA (reference sequence). The V and J ends lost 1 base and 1 base, in that order; junction bases with no gene match: 6. While CD8+ and CD4+ T cells were isolated negatively, TEMRA cells were enriched by FACS.

Sequencing used CD4+ T cells from PBMCs. This TCR was sampled from a human donor in good health. The chain uses TRBV20-1 and TRBJ1-1; 7 bases fit TRBD1. CDR3 region: CSARGGGGQNTEAFF. The CDR3 coding sequence is TGCAGTGCTAGAGGGGGAGGGGGCCAGAACACTGAAGCTTTCTTT.